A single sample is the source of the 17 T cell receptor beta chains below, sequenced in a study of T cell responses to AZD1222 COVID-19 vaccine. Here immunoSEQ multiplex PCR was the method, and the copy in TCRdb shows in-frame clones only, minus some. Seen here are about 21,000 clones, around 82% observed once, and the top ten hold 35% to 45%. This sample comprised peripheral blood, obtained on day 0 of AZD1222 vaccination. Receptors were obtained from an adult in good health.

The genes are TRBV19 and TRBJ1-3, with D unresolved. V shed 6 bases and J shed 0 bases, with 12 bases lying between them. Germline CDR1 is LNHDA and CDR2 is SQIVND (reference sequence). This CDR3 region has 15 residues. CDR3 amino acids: CASSLLGDSGNTIYF. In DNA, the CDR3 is TGTGCCAGTAGCCTCCTCGGGGACTCTGGAAACACCATATATTTT.

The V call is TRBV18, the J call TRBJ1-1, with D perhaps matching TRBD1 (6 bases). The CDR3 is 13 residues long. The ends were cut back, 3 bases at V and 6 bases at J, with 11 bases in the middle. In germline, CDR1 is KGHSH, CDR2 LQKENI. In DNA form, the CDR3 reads TGTGCCAGCTCACCCGGACAGCGGCCTGAAGCTTTCTTT. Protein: CASSPGQRPEAFF.

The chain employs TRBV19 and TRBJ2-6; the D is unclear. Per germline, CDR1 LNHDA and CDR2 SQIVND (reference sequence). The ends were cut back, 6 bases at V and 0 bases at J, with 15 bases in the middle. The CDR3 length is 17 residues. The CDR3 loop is CASSGLPFSSGANVLTF. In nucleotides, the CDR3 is TGTGCCAGTAGCGGCCTTCCATTCAGCTCTGGGGCCAACGTCCTGACTTTC.

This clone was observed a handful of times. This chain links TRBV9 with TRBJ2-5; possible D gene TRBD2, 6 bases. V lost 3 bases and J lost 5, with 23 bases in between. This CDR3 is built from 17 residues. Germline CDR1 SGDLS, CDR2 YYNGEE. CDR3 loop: CASSAPGGEKGRETQYF. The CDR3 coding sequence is TGTGCCAGCAGCGCCCCCGGAGGGGAGAAGGGGAGGGAGACCCAGTACTTC.

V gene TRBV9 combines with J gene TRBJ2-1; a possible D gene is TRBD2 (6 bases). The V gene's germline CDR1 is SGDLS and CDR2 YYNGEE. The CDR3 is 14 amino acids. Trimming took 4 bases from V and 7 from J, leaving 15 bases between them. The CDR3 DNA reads TGTGCCAGCAGCCCCTCGGACTATTATAATGAGCAGTTCTTC. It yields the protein CASSPSDYYNEQFF.

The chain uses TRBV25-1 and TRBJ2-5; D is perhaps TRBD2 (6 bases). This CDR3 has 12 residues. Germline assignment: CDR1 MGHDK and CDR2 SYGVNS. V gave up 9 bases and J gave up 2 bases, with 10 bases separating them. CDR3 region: CASGLLQETQYF. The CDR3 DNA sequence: TGTGCCAGTGGACTATTACAAGAGACCCAGTACTTC.

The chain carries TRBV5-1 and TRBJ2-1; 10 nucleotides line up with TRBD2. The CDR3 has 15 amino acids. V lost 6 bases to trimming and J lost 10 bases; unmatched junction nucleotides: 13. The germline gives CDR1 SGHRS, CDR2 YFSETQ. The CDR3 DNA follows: TGCGCCAGCAAGGGACGTCTAGCGGGAGAAGAAGAGCAGTTCTTC. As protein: CASKGRLAGEEEQFF.

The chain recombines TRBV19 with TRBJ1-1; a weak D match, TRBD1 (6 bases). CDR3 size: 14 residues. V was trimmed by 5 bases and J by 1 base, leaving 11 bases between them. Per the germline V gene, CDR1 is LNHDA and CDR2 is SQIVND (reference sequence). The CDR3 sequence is CASSLGQSNTEAFF. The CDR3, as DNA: TGTGCCAGTAGTCTAGGACAGTCGAACACTGAAGCTTTCTTT.

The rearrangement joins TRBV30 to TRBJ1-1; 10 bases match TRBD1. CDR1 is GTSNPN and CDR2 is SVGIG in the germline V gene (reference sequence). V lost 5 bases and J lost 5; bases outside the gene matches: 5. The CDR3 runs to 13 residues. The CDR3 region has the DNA TGTGCCTGGGAGACAGGGGGCGCGACTGAAGCTTTCTTT. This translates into CAWETGGATEAFF.

CDR3 nucleotide sequence: TGTGCCACCCAGCTAGTAGGCCCTACTGAAAAACTGTTTTTT. Translating gives CATQLVGPTEKLFF. The chain uses TRBV2 and TRBJ1-4; no clear D. CDR3 length: 14 residues. CDR1 and CDR2 (germline): SNHLY, FYNNEI. V lost 10 bases, J lost 7 bases, and 19 bases lay in between.

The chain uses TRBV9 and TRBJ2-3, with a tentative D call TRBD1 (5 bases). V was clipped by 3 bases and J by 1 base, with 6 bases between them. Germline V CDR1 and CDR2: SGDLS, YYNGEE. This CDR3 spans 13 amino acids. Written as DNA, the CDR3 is TGTGCCAGCAGCGCCAGGGGCACAGATACGCAGTATTTT. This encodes CASSARGTDTQYF.

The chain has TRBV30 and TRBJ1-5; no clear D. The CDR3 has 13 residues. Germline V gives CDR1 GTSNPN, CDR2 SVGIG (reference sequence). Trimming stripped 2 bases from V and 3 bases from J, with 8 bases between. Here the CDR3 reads CAWSWQDNQPQHF. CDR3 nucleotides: TGTGCCTGGAGTTGGCAGGACAATCAGCCCCAGCATTTT. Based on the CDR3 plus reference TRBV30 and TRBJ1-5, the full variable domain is SQTIHQWPATLVQPVGSPLSLECTVEGTSNPNLYWYRQAAGRGLQLLFYSVGIGQISSEVPQNLSASRPQDRQFILSSKKLLLSDSGFYLCAWSWQDNQPQHFGDGTRLSIL.

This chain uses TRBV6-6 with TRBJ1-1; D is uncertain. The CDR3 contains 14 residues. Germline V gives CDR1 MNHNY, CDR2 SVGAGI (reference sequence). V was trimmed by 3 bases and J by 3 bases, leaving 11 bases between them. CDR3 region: CASSYSVMDTEAFF. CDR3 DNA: TGTGCCAGCAGTTATTCAGTGATGGACACTGAAGCTTTCTTT.

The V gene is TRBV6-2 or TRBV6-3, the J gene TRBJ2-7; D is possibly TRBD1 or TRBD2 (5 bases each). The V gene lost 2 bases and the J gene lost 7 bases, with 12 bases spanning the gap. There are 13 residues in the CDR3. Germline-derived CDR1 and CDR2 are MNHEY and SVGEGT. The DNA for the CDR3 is TGTGCCAGCAGTTACGGGGGATTAGGGGAGCAGTACTTC. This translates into CASSYGGLGEQYF.

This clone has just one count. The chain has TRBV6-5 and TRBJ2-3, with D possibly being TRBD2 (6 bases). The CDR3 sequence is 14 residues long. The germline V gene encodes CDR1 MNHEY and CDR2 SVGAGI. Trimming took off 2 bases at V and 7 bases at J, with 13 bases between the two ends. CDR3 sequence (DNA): TGTGCCAGCAGTTACATTACGGGACTGAATACGCAGTATTTT. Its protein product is CASSYITGLNTQYF.

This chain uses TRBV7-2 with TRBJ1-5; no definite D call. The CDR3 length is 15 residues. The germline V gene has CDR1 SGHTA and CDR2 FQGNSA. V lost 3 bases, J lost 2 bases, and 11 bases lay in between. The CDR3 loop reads CASSLDYAGNQPQHF. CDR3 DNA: TGTGCCAGCAGCTTGGACTACGCCGGCAATCAGCCCCAGCATTTT. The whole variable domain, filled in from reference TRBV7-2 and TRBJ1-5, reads GAGVSQSPSNKVTEKGKDVELRCDPISGHTALYWYRQSLGQGLEFLIYFQGNSAPDKSGLPSDRFSAERTGGSVSTLTIQRTQQEDSAVYLCASSLDYAGNQPQHFGDGTRLSIL.

CDR3 sequence (DNA): TGTGCCAGTAGTGCAGGGGCTAGCACAGATACGCAGTATTTT. This codes for CASSAGASTDTQYF. The chain recombines TRBV19 with TRBJ2-3; tentative D call: TRBD1 (6 bases). Trimming stripped 5 bases from V and 0 bases from J, with 9 bases between. The CDR3 length is 14 residues. Germline-derived CDR1 and CDR2 are LNHDA and SQIVND (reference sequence).